The 14 T cell receptor beta chains presented below share a single source sample, sequenced in a study of radiation and T cells in renal cell carcinoma. Sequenced by immunoSEQ multiplex PCR; TCRdb stores in-frame clones only, minus some. The sample has roughly 61,000 clones, roughly 80% seen once. As for time point: blood 4 weeks post-SBRT, at nephrectomy. Noted treatment: 15 Gy SBRT to primary tumor, nephrectomy 4 weeks later. The specimen was blood, collected from a patient whose treatment included radiotherapy and nephrectomy. The receptor source for this set is a man between 60 and 75 years old with renal cell carcinoma.

The chain joins TRBV6-5 to TRBJ2-1, with D possibly TRBD2 on 5 matching bases. The germline CDR1 and CDR2 sequences are MNHEY and SVGAGI. V lost 2 bases to trimming and J lost 9 bases, with 11 bases between them. The CDR3 length is 13 residues. CDR3 in amino acids: CASSYALVGEQFF. The CDR3 coding sequence is TGTGCCAGCAGTTACGCACTAGTAGGTGAGCAGTTCTTC.

The chain carries TRBV7-2 and TRBJ1-4; D may be TRBD1 (5 bases). The CDR3 covers 16 residues. V lost 2 bases and J lost 5, with 15 bases in between. Germline lookup yields CDR1 SGHTA and CDR2 FQGNSA. This chain's CDR3 is CASSLSSGTGNEKLFF. The CDR3 DNA follows: TGTGCCAGCAGCTTATCATCCGGGACGGGAAATGAAAAACTGTTTTTT.

This chain connects TRBV14 to TRBJ2-5, with TRBD2 matching 9 bases. This CDR3 spans 14 amino acids. Per germline, CDR1 SGHDN and CDR2 FVKESK. Germline trimming cut 4 bases from V and 5 bases from J; bases unmatched to any gene: 5. In DNA, the CDR3 is TGTGCCAGCAGCCTATGGACTAGCGACGAGACCCAGTACTTC. It specifies CASSLWTSDETQYF.

The CDR3 DNA reads TGCGCCAGCAGCTTGAAAACTAGCGGAGGGCCCAATGAGCAGTTCTTC. Translated: CASSLKTSGGPNEQFF. The chain is built from TRBV5-1 and TRBJ2-1; 8 bases are a match to TRBD2. Germline CDR1 reads SGHRS; CDR2 reads YFSETQ. This CDR3 has 16 residues. With 1 base clipped from V and 6 bases from J, the junction kept 9 bases outside the gene matches.

The chain combines TRBV18 with TRBJ1-6; 8 bases are shared with TRBD1. V dropped 7 bases and J dropped 8; count of bases not matched to a gene: 7. Germline V CDR1 and CDR2: KGHSH, LQKENI. This CDR3 comprises 14 residues. The CDR3 coding sequence is TGTGCCAGCTTCTCCGGGACAGGTGATTCACCCCTCCACTTT. It is translated as CASFSGTGDSPLHF.

This clone was seen ten or more times. The chain carries TRBV2 and TRBJ2-3; either TRBD1 or TRBD2 may fit D (6 bases each). V lost 5 bases to trimming and J lost 4 bases, with 16 bases between them. CDR1 and CDR2 from the germline V gene are SNHLY and FYNNEI. The CDR3 spans 15 residues. CDR3 sequence reads: CASSPQGTGADTQYF. The CDR3 DNA follows: TGTGCCAGCAGTCCCCAGGGGACGGGGGCAGATACGCAGTATTTT.

This chain uses TRBV25-1 with TRBJ2-1; TRBD1 agrees at 10 bases. CDR3 length: 15 residues. J was trimmed by 5 bases and V by 6 bases; bases with no gene match: 7. The germline V gene encodes CDR1 MGHDK and CDR2 SYGVNS. The CDR3 spells CASRTGTGDNNEQFF. Written as DNA, the CDR3 is TGTGCCAGCAGGACCGGGACAGGGGACAACAATGAGCAGTTCTTC.

This chain links TRBV7-9 with TRBJ2-4; tentatively, D is TRBD1 (5 bases). The V end was cut by 5 bases, the J end by 2 bases, with 10 bases between. The CDR3 spans 14 residues. The V gene's germline CDR1 is SEHNR and CDR2 FQNEAQ (reference sequence). The CDR3 region has the DNA TGTGCCAGCAGCGCACCAGGGACCAAAAACATTCAGTACTTC. Translated: CASSAPGTKNIQYF.

The chain carries TRBV5-1 and TRBJ1-4; tentative D call: TRBD1 (6 bases). V dropped 4 bases and J dropped 6 bases, with 16 bases sitting between them. Germline CDR1 is SGHRS and CDR2 is YFSETQ. The CDR3 has 15 residues. The CDR3 sequence is CASSLYGGAHEKLFF. CDR3 sequence (DNA): TGCGCCAGCAGCCTCTATGGGGGGGCGCATGAAAAACTGTTTTTT.

The J gene is TRBJ2-3, the V gene TRBV30; D is possibly TRBD1 or TRBD2 (6 bases each). In germline, CDR1 is GTSNPN, CDR2 SVGIG (reference sequence). The CDR3 has 16 residues. Trimming cost V 8 bases and J 1 base, with 22 bases left between them. The CDR3, as DNA: TGTGCCCGAGACGGCGGTAACAGGGAGGGCACAGATACGCAGTATTTT. Amino acid sequence: CARDGGNREGTDTQYF.

V usage is TRBV18 and J usage is TRBJ2-6, with unresolved D. V lost 5 bases, J lost 0 bases, and 8 bases lay in between. The length of the CDR3 is 15 residues. Germline CDR1 is KGHSH and CDR2 is LQKENI. The CDR3 bases are TGTGCCAGCTCATCCCCTAACTCTGGGGCCAACGTCCTGACTTTC. It codes for CASSSPNSGANVLTF.

The chain has TRBV5-4 and TRBJ2-2, with TRBD1 as a possible D gene (5 bases). The CDR3 is made up of 16 amino acids. CDR1 SGHNT and CDR2 YYREEE come from the germline V gene (reference sequence). V shed 0 bases and J shed 2 bases, with 11 bases lying between them. The CDR3 sequence: CASSLGVGQNTGELFF. In nucleotides, the CDR3 is TGTGCCAGCAGCTTGGGGGTTGGACAAAACACCGGGGAGCTGTTTTTT. Full variable domain (outside the CDR3, taken from reference TRBV5-4 and TRBJ2-2): ETGVTQSPTHLIKTRGQQVTLRCSSQSGHNTVSWYQQALGQGPQFIFQYYREEENGRGNFPPRFSGLQFPNYSSELNVNALELDDSALYLCASSLGVGQNTGELFFGEGSRLTVL.

The chain recombines TRBV6-5 with TRBJ1-1; TRBD1 matches 7 bases. CDR3 length equals 13 residues. V lost 5 bases and J lost 7; bases outside the gene matches: 7. Germline V gene sequence: CDR1 MNHEY, CDR2 SVGAGI. CDR3 loop: CASSQPGTDEAFF. The CDR3, as DNA: TGTGCCAGCAGTCAACCCGGGACAGATGAAGCTTTCTTT.

CDR3 nucleotides: TGTGCCAGCAGCCTCGACAGTCGTCGAAAGACCCAGTACTTC. Protein sequence: CASSLDSRRKTQYF. The chain uses TRBV2 and TRBJ2-5, with D tentatively TRBD1 (5 bases). Trimming took off 6 bases at V and 6 bases at J, with 17 bases between the two ends. The CDR3 length is 14 residues. Germline CDR1 SNHLY, CDR2 FYNNEI.